The next 23 T cell receptor beta chains were all read from a single sample in a study of human T cells and chemical hapten exposure. One entry per CDR3 protein, called by TCRdb with MiXCR from the RACE reads. In the table there are 85,000 to 95,000 distinct CDR3 sequences, over 8% of which are singletons. Regarding time point: healthy volunteer bleed at 2 weeks. Total RNA was extracted from unfractionated whole blood. Input material: whole blood. These receptors came from a female donor in good health. Some clones in this sample may be carry-over from other donors' samples.

This clonotype came up a few times. The chain carries TRBV7-2 and TRBJ2-4; 7 nucleotides agree with TRBD1. J gave up 3 bases and V 3 bases, and 5 bases lay outside the gene matches. CDR1 and CDR2 (germline): SGHTA, FQGNSA. This CDR3 region has 15 residues. The CDR3 here is CASSFVTGIKNIQYF. DNA of the CDR3: TGTGCCAGCAGCTTTGTGACAGGGATCAAAAACATTCAGTACTTC.

This clonotype was seen many times. The chain carries TRBV29-1 and TRBJ2-3; TRBD1 matches 7 bases. CDR1 SQVTM and CDR2 ANQGSEA come from the germline V gene. V lost 7 bases and J lost 0; bases outside the gene matches: 4. The CDR3 totals 13 residues. In DNA form, the CDR3 reads TGCAGCGGGACAGGCCATAGCACAGATACGCAGTATTTT. It encodes CSGTGHSTDTQYF.

This chain joins TRBV12-3 or TRBV12-4 and TRBJ2-3; 9 nucleotides match TRBD1. The CDR3 consists of 16 residues. The ends lost 5 bases at V and 1 base at J; junction bases unmatched: 7. CDR3 coding DNA: TGTGCCAGCAGTATGGACAGGGGCCATCGCACAGATACGCAGTATTTT. Amino acids: CASSMDRGHRTDTQYF.

V and J are TRBV2 and TRBJ2-3; TRBD2 matches at 9 bases. The CDR3 length is 14 residues. Germline V lookup: CDR1 SNHLY, CDR2 FYNNEI. The V gene end was trimmed by 11 bases and the J gene end by 2 bases; junction bases not matched to a gene: 8. The CDR3 bases are TGTGCCTCCCGACTAGCGGCCTCCACAGATACGCAGTATTTT. Its translation: CASRLAASTDTQYF.

As to this clonotype: This may arise from a read error, as a much more abundant clone is one base away. V usage is TRBV2 and J usage is TRBJ1-1; tentative D call: TRBD1 (6 bases). Germline V gene lookup returns CDR1 SNHLY and CDR2 FYNNEI. This CDR3 is built from 13 residues. The CDR3, as DNA: TGTGCCAGCATCGGACAGATGAACACTGAAGTTTTCTTT. This codes for CASIGQMNTEVFF.

This clonotype was seen a handful of times. The rearrangement joins TRBV4-1 to TRBJ1-5; TRBD1 aligns across 7 bases. CDR3 size: 15 residues. V shed 5 bases, J shed 5 bases, and the junction held 9 bases outside the gene matches. Per the germline V gene, CDR1 is MGHRA and CDR2 is YSYEKL. The CDR3 protein is CASSTQDREDQPQHF. CDR3 nucleotide sequence: TGCGCCAGCAGCACGCAAGACAGGGAGGATCAGCCCCAGCATTTT.

The chain links TRBV5-1 to TRBJ2-7; a possible D gene is TRBD2 (5 bases). Germline V lookup: CDR1 SGHRS, CDR2 YFSETQ. The CDR3 is made up of 14 amino acids. V was shortened by 0 bases and J by 5 bases, with 12 bases between the two germline ends. CDR3 in DNA: TGCGCCAGCAGCTTGGGTATAGCGACCGACGAGCAGTACTTC. Protein sequence: CASSLGIATDEQYF.

This clonotype was counted once. J is TRBJ2-2 and V is TRBV7-2; possibly TRBD1 or TRBD2 for D (5 bases each). Germline assignment: CDR1 SGHTA and CDR2 FQGNSA. This CDR3 comprises 15 residues. The V end was cut by 4 bases, the J end by 4 bases, with 13 bases between. CDR3 amino acids: CASSSSGTTTGELFF. The CDR3 nucleotides are TGTGCCAGCAGCTCCTCCGGGACCACCACCGGGGAGCTGTTTTTT.

This clonotype showed up many times. The J gene is TRBJ1-1, the V gene TRBV12-3 or TRBV12-4, with a possible D match to TRBD1 (5 bases). The CDR3 is 15 amino acids. V lost 3 bases and J lost 2, with 13 bases in between. This chain's CDR3 is CASSFRAGLNTEAFF. The CDR3, as DNA: TGTGCCAGCAGTTTCAGGGCAGGGCTTAACACTGAAGCTTTCTTT.

This clonotype was seen at least ten times. V usage is TRBV7-3 and J usage is TRBJ2-1; 9 nucleotides line up with TRBD1. The J segment lost 7 bases and the V segment lost 3 bases, leaving 4 bases of the junction unmatched. This CDR3 has 14 amino acids. Germline V lookup: CDR1 SGHTA, CDR2 FQGTGA. CDR3 sequence (DNA): TGTGCCAGCAGCTTCGGGACAGGGAGTAATGAGCAGTTCTTC. Its translation is CASSFGTGSNEQFF. The full variable domain, in which reference TRBV7-3 and TRBJ2-1 provide the parts outside the CDR3, is GAGVSQTPSNKVTEKGKYVELRCDPISGHTALYWYRQSLGQGPEFLIYFQGTGAADDSGLPNDRFFAVRPEGSVSTLKIQRTERGDSAVYLCASSFGTGSNEQFFGPGTRLTVL.

This clonotype was counted between two and nine times. V is TRBV2 and J is TRBJ2-3, with 9 bases matching TRBD2. The CDR3 has 14 amino acids. Losses at the gene ends were 6 bases for V and 6 bases for J; bases not matched to a gene: 7. Germline V lookup: CDR1 SNHLY, CDR2 FYNNEI. The CDR3: CASRVAGVSDTQYF. The DNA for the CDR3 is TGTGCCAGCAGAGTAGCGGGAGTATCGGATACGCAGTATTTT.

Many counts were recorded for this clonotype. The chain joins TRBV25-1 to TRBJ2-3; D ambiguous. The CDR3 loop spans 13 amino acids. Trimming pared 6 bases from V and 0 bases from J, leaving 7 bases between. The germline CDR1 and CDR2 sequences are MGHDK and SYGVNS. The CDR3 nucleotides read TGTGCCAGCAGAGAGGACAGCACAGATACGCAGTATTTT. This translates into CASREDSTDTQYF.

This clonotype has a handful of counts. The rearrangement links TRBV27 to TRBJ1-6; TRBD1 might be the D (5 bases). Germline V lookup: CDR1 MNHEY, CDR2 SMNVEV (reference sequence). The length of the CDR3 is 15 residues. The V end was cut by 4 bases, the J end by 2 bases, with 9 bases between. Written as DNA, the CDR3 is TGTGCCAGCAGTTATAGGGGTACCTATAATTCACCCCTCCACTTT. Its translation is CASSYRGTYNSPLHF.

The chain combines TRBV12-3 or TRBV12-4 with TRBJ2-1; TRBD1 agrees at 7 bases. The V segment lost 7 bases and the J segment 6 bases; nucleotides outside the gene matches: 6. The CDR3 length is 13 residues. The CDR3 here is CASTVQGFNEQFF. The DNA for the CDR3 is TGTGCCAGCACCGTACAGGGGTTCAATGAGCAGTTCTTC.

This clonotype came up many times. This sequence joins TRBV10-3 and TRBJ1-5; TRBD1 might be the D (5 bases). Per germline, CDR1 ENHRY and CDR2 SYGVKD. Trimming took 4 bases from V and 3 from J, leaving 10 bases between them. The CDR3 runs 14 residues. CDR3 sequence: CAISVGGYNQPQHF. The CDR3 coding sequence is TGTGCCATCAGTGTTGGGGGTTACAATCAGCCCCAGCATTTT.

This clonotype was counted many times. V usage is TRBV7-3 and J usage is TRBJ1-5; 7 bases fit TRBD1. The CDR3 runs to 17 residues. V lost 4 bases to trimming and J lost 2 bases; unmatched junction nucleotides: 11. Germline V gene data show CDR1 as SGHTA and CDR2 as FQGTGA. This CDR3 reads CASSSYKITGGNQPQHF. CDR3 nucleotide sequence: TGTGCCAGCAGCTCCTACAAAATTACAGGGGGCAATCAGCCCCAGCATTTT.

In this sample, this clonotype turned up a few times. This chain links TRBV7-8 with TRBJ2-3; 9 nucleotides align to TRBD1. CDR3 length equals 15 residues. Looked up from germline, CDR1 is SGHVS and CDR2 is FQNEAQ. V lost 6 bases to trimming and J lost 2 bases; unmatched junction nucleotides: 6. CDR3 sequence reads: CASSNTGGPTDTQYF. CDR3 bases: TGTGCCAGCAGTAACACAGGGGGCCCCACAGATACGCAGTATTTT.

This clonotype was detected ten times or more. This chain connects TRBV5-1 to TRBJ1-4, with D uncertain. This CDR3 has 13 residues. Germline-derived CDR1 and CDR2 are SGHRS and YFSETQ. Trimming pared 0 bases from V and 5 bases from J, leaving 5 bases between. The CDR3 here is CASSLERNEKLFF. DNA of the CDR3: TGCGCCAGCAGCTTGGAAAGGAATGAAAAACTGTTTTTT. The full variable domain, rest sourced from reference TRBV5-1 and TRBJ1-4, is KAGVTQTPRYLIKTRGQQVTLSCSPISGHRSVSWYQQTPGQGLQFLFEYFSETQRNKGNFPGRFSGRQFSNSRSEMNVSTLELGDSALYLCASSLERNEKLFFGSGTQLSVL.

The chain recombines TRBV12-3 or TRBV12-4 with TRBJ2-5; D call uncertain. The ends were cut back, 3 bases at V and 2 bases at J, with 7 bases in the middle. The CDR3 extends over 13 amino acids. In DNA form, the CDR3 reads TGTGCCAGCAGTTTTCACAGACAAGAGACCCAGTACTTC. Its translation: CASSFHRQETQYF.

The CDR3 reads CASSYTGSGANVLTF. The DNA of the CDR3 is TGTGCCAGCAGCTACACAGGGTCTGGGGCCAACGTCCTGACTTTC. J is TRBJ2-6 and V is TRBV5-6; tentatively, D is TRBD1 (6 bases). Trimming stripped 3 bases from V and 1 base from J, with 8 bases between. The length of the CDR3 is 15 residues. Per the germline V gene, CDR1 is SGHDT and CDR2 is YYEEEE. Looking up the rest from reference TRBV5-6 and TRBJ2-6 gives the full variable domain: DAGVTQSPTHLIKTRGQQVTLRCSPKSGHDTVSWYQQALGQGPQFIFQYYEEEERQRGNFPDRFSGHQFPNYSSELNVNALLLGDSALYLCASSYTGSGANVLTFGAGSRLTVL.

The rearrangement uses TRBV10-3 and TRBJ1-1; TRBD1 agrees at 7 bases. V gave up 6 bases and J gave up 0 bases; unmatched junction bases: 1. The CDR3 loop spans 13 amino acids. CDR1 ENHRY and CDR2 SYGVKD come from the germline V gene. CDR3 residues: CAIRTGLNTEAFF. CDR3 in DNA: TGTGCCATCAGGACAGGGTTGAACACTGAAGCTTTCTTT.

This clonotype has at least ten counts. For the CDR3, the DNA is TGTGCCAGCTTGGGGGGCTCCTACGAGCAGTACTTC. It yields the protein CASLGGSYEQYF. The genes are TRBV28 and TRBJ2-7; perhaps TRBD2 as D (6 bases). CDR3 length: 12 residues. The ends were cut back, 8 bases at V and 0 bases at J, with 8 bases in the middle. Germline lookup yields CDR1 MDHEN and CDR2 SYDVKM.

J is TRBJ2-6 and V is TRBV6-5; TRBD2 matches at 7 bases. With V trimmed by 4 bases and J by 0 bases, 6 bases remained unmatched. Germline assignment: CDR1 MNHEY and CDR2 SVGAGI. The CDR3 has 17 residues. As DNA, the CDR3 is TGTGCCAGCAGTTCCGGGGGGTCGGGCTCTGGGGCCAACGTCCTGACTTTC. It translates to CASSSGGSGSGANVLTF.